The subject of this entry is one TCR beta chain. It has no known antigen specificity. No quality values exist for individual bases; no much larger clone is one base distant. This sample is drawn from a study of shared clonotypes between healthy human individuals (dated by TCRdb to the early 2020s). In the study overall: The cohort comprised a couple of women and a few men aged 18 to 49 years. Per donor, three plates each were used for CD4 naive and CD4 memory, two for CD8 naive, and one for CD8 memory. To estimate repertoire size and how much clonotype sharing occurs between individuals, the study deeply sequenced the blood TCR repertoires of five healthy adults. Libraries were prepared and TCR repertoires were sequenced by different laboratories using diverse techniques, in order to increase sequencing depth and limit assay-specific biases. Leukapheresis yielded between about 0.9 and 10 billion PBMCs per donor.

The cysteine opens and the phenylalanine closes a CDR3 of 16 amino acids. This entry keeps only the CDR3 DNA: 48 bases, framed from base 1. CDR1 LNHDA and CDR2 SQIVND were looked up in the germline V gene (reference sequence). V loses 7 bases at its end and J loses 2 bases; junction bases beyond the gene matches: 10. What the study reported, not specific to this receptor: Naive subsets generally had larger estimated clonotype richness than memory subsets did. About 5% of naive CD4, 3.5% of naive CD8, roughly 2.4% of memory CD4, and less than 0.45% of memory CD8 clonotypes were shared across four donors. Based on pairwise subsampling, the degree of clonotype sharing among donors was expected to be affected by sequencing depth. Rarefaction of sorted-subset datasets indicated incomplete sequencing despite the large sequencing depth. Sampling was restricted to blood, and TCR repertoires in tissue are likely to differ from TCR repertoires in blood. The genetic and exposure-history diversity represented was limited by the small number of donors. Compared with non-shared clonotypes, clonotypes shared by all four sorted-subset donors had higher generation probabilities.

Using the deep immunoSEQ assay, TCR CDR3 regions were amplified from genomic DNA by multiplex PCR. For each cell subset, the extracted genomic DNA was distributed evenly across all wells of several immunoSEQ 96-well plates, and each plate served as one replicate. For sorted subsets, each replicate PCR was loaded with roughly 200 ng genomic DNA, equivalent to roughly 30,000 T cell genomes. Purified libraries were measured with a Qubit 3.0 fluorometer, size-checked on a Bioanalyzer 2100, and measured again with the KAPA Library Quantification kit. A separate single-read 150-cycle Illumina NextSeq 550 flow cell was used to sequence each immunoSEQ 96-well plate. Concerning the study's data processing: The immunoSEQ output contained only junctional sequences without quality scores, so filtering could not match that applied to full-length reads. Sequences were annotated with PyIR, a Python wrapper for IgBLAST v1.9, using IMGT germline references to assign V/J genes and CDR3. Reads were removed for weak V/J assignments (E-value above 1e-6), missing CDR3, stop codons, out-of-frame junctions, or ambiguous translated residues. V3J clonotypes were defined as sequences sharing an identical inferred V gene, J gene, and CDR3 amino acid sequence. Percentage overlap between repertoires was calculated by dividing the number of shared unique clonotypes by the size of the smaller repertoire. Repertoire richness was assessed with RTK rarefaction, the Chao1 estimator, and Recon v2.1 estimates of unobserved clonotypes. Generation probabilities were computed with OLGA for all TCRbeta clonotypes obtained by the gDNA method from a few donors. Held by TCRdb, this immuneACCESS table contains in-frame sequences only and omits some clones. Under half of the omission traces to an unresolved V gene where checked; the cause of the rest is unknown. The V and J calls and clone size are taken from that table; D and trimming were inferred from the DNA. The sample table shows about 1,500,000 clones, and 95% to 97% are seen once. The ten largest make up roughly 1.2% of the sample.

Donors were healthy HIV-negative adults with no recently reported acute infections or vaccinations. All donors were Caucasian adults living in Nashville, Tennessee, USA. CD4+ T cells were enriched through magnetic negative selection, after which naive cells were positively selected on CD45RA and the remaining negative fraction served as the memory subset. Blood was obtained by leukapheresis, after which PBMCs were separated by Ficoll-Histopaque density gradient centrifugation and cryopreserved in liquid nitrogen vapor phase. Analytical flow cytometry was used to check the purity and quantity of every magnetically sorted T cell population. Each sorted fraction had its genomic DNA isolated and then quantified by UV absorbance on a Nanodrop 2000c.

The sequence links TRBV19 to TRBJ1-5; 8 central nucleotides agree with TRBD1. Sequencing was carried out using naive CD4+ T cells sorted from blood. The cell subset or site label of this sample denotes: CD45RA+ positively selected. The receptor was isolated from a man between 25 and 39 years old in good health. The nucleotides are TGTGCCAGTACCCCTCAGGGGGCAAGACGCAATCAGCCCCAGCATTTT. Protein translation: CASTPQGARRNQPQHF.